This TCR beta chain was captured by sequencing in a study of graft-versus-host responses after intestinal transplantation. TCRdb's copy holds only in-frame clones and misses some; the assay was immunoSEQ multiplex PCR. The data hold some 140,000 clones, with 92% observed a single time. On this clone: Antigen unknown.

The material was unstimulated CD4+ T cells sorted from spleen or lymph node cells, obtained before intestinal transplant. The TCR was taken from a human donor who received an intestinal transplant.

CDR3 DNA: TGTGCCTGGAGGGGGTTCCCAGGTTTCGAGGAGCAGTACTTC. Translating it yields CAWRGFPGFEEQYF. The J gene is TRBJ2-7, the V gene TRBV30; D remains unclear. The length of the CDR3 is 14 residues. Trimming took off 3 bases at V and 7 bases at J, with 19 bases between the two ends. Germline V gene data show CDR1 as GTSNPN and CDR2 as SVGIG (reference sequence). Using reference TRBV30 and TRBJ2-7 for the parts outside the CDR3, the full variable domain is SQTIHQWPATLVQPVGSPLSLECTVEGTSNPNLYWYRQAAGRGLQLLFYSVGIGQISSEVPQNLSASRPQDRQFILSSKKLLLSDSGFYLCAWRGFPGFEEQYFGPGTRLTVT.